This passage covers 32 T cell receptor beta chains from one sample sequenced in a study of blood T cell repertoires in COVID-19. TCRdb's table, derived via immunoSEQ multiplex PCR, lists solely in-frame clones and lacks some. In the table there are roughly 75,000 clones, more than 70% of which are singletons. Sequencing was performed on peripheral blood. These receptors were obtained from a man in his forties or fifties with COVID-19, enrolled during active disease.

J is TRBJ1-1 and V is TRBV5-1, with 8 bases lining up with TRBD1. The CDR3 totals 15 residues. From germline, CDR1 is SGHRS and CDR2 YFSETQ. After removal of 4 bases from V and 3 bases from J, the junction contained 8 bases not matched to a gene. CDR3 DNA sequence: TGCGCCAGCAGCAATGACAGGGGAATGGACACTGAAGCTTTCTTT. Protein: CASSNDRGMDTEAFF.

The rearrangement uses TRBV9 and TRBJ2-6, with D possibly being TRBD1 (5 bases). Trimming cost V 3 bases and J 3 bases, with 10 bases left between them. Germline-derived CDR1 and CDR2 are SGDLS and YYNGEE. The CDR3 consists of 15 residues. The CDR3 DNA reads TGTGCCAGCAGCGCCGACAGATTTGGGGCCAACGTCCTGACTTTC. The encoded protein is CASSADRFGANVLTF.

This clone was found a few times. The CDR3 DNA reads TGTGCCAGCAGCTCCGATTTCGGGGGTATTGGAGAGACCCAGTACTTC. Amino acid sequence: CASSSDFGGIGETQYF. The chain employs TRBV11-2 and TRBJ2-5; possibly TRBD2 for D (6 bases). The CDR3 runs to 16 residues. Germline-derived CDR1 and CDR2 are SGHAT and FQNNGV. The V gene lost 4 bases and the J gene lost 4 bases, with 19 bases spanning the gap.

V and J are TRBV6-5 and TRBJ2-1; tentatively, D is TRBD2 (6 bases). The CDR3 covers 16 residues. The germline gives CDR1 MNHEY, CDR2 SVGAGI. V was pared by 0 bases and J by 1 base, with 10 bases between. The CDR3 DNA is TGTGCCAGCAGTTACTCTAGCGGAATATCCTACAATGAGCAGTTCTTC. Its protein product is CASSYSSGISYNEQFF.

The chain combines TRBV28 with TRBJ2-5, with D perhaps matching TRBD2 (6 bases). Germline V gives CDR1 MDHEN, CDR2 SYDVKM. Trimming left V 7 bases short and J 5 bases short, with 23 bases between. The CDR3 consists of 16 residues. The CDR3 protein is CASITYRRAGGETQYF. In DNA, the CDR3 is TGTGCCAGCATCACATATAGGAGGGCAGGTGGTGAGACCCAGTACTTC.

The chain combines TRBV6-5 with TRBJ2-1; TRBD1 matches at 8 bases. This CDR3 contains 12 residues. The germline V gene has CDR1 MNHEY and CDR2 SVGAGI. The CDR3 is CASGQGRNEQFF. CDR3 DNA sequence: TGTGCTAGCGGACAGGGTAGGAATGAGCAGTTCTTC.

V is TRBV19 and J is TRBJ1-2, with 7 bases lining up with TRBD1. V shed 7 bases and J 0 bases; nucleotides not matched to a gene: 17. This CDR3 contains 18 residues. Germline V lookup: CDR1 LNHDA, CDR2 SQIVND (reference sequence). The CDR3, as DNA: TGTGCCAGTAATAGGCCGGGACAGCCGGGCACTACTAACTATGGCTACACCTTC. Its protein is CASNRPGQPGTTNYGYTF.

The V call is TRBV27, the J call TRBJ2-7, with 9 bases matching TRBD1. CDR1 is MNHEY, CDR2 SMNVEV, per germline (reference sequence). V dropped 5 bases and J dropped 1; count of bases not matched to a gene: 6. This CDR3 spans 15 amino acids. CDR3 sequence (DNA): TGTGCCAGCAGTGGGGGACAGGGTAAATCCTACGAGCAGTACTTC. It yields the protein CASSGGQGKSYEQYF.

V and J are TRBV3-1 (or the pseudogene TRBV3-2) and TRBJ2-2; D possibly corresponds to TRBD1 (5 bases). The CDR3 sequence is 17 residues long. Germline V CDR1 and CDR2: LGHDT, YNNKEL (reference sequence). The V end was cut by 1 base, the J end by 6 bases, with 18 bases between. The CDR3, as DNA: TGTGCCAGCAGCCAAGCGTTCCAGGGTGGTTCTCCCGGGGAGCTGTTTTTT. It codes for CASSQAFQGGSPGELFF.

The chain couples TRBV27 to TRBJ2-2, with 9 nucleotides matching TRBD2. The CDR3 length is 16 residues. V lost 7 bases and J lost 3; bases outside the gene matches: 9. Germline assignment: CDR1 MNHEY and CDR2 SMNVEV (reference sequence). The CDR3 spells CASTKKAGGYTGELFF. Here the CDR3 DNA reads TGTGCCAGCACAAAAAAGGCGGGAGGGTACACCGGGGAGCTGTTTTTT.

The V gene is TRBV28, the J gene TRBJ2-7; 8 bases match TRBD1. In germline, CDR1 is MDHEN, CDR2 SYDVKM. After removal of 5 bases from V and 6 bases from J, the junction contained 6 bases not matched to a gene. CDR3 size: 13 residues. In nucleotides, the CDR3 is TGTGCCAGCAGTCCCGGGGACAGGCGCGAGCAGTACTTC. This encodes CASSPGDRREQYF.

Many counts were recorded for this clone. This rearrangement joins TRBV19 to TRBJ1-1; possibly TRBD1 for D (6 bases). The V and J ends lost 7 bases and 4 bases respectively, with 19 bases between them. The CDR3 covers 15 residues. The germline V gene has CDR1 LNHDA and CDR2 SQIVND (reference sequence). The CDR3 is CASTQSGGAGTEAFF. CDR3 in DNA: TGTGCCAGTACCCAAAGCGGGGGCGCGGGCACTGAAGCTTTCTTT.

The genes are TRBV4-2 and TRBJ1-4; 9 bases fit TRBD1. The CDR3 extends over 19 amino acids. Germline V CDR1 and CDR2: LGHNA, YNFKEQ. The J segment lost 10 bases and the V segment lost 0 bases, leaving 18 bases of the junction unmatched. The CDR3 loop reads CASSQDREEAGQGFGKLFF. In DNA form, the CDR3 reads TGTGCCAGCAGCCAAGATCGTGAGGAGGCGGGACAGGGTTTTGGAAAACTGTTTTTT.

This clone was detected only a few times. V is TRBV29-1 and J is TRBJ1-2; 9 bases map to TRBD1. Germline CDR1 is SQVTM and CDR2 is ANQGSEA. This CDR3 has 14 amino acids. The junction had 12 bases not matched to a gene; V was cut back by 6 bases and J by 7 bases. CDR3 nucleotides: TGCAGCGTCCTGGACCGGGACAGGGTTCGTGGCTACACCTTC. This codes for CSVLDRDRVRGYTF. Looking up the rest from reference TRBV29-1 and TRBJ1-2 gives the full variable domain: SAVISQKPSRDICQRGTSLTIQCQVDSQVTMMFWYRQQPGQSLTLIATANQGSEATYESGFVIDKFPISRPNLTFSTLTVSNMSPEDSSIYLCSVLDRDRVRGYTFGSGTRLTVV.

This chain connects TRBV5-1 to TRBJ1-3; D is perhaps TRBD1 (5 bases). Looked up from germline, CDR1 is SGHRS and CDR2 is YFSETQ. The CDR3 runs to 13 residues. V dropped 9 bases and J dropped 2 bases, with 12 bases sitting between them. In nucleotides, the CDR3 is TGCGCCACCGGTGACAGCGCTGGAAACACCATATATTTT. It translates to CATGDSAGNTIYF.

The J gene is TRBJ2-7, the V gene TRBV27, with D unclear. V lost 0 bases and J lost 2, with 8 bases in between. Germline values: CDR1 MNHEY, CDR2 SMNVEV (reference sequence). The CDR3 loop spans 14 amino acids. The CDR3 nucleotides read TGTGCCAGCAGTTTATCAGACGGAGCCTACGAGCAGTACTTC. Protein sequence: CASSLSDGAYEQYF.

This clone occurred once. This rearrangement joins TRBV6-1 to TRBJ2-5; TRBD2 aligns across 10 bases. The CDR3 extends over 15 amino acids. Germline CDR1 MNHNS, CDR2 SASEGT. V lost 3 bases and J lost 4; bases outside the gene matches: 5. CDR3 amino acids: CASSDSGRAAETQYF. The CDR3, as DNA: TGTGCCAGCAGTGACAGCGGGAGGGCCGCAGAGACCCAGTACTTC.

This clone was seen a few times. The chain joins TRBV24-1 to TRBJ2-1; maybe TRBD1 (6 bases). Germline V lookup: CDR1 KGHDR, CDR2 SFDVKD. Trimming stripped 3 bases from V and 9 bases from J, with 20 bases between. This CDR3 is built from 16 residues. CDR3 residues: CATSDPGTNRVAEQFF. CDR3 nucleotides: TGTGCCACCAGTGATCCCGGGACCAACAGGGTGGCTGAGCAGTTCTTC.

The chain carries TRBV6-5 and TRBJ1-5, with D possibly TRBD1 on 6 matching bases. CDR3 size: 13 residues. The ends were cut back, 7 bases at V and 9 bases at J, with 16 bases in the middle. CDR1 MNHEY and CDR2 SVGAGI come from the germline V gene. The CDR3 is CASKSGALGPQHF. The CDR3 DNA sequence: TGTGCCAGCAAGTCAGGGGCTCTCGGGCCCCAGCATTTT.

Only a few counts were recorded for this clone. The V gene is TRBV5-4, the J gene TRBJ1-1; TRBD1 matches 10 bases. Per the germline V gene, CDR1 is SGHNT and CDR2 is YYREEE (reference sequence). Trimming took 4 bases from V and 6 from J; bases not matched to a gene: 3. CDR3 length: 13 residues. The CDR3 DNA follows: TGTGCCAGCAGCGCTGGACAGGGGGCTGAAGCTTTCTTT. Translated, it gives CASSAGQGAEAFF.

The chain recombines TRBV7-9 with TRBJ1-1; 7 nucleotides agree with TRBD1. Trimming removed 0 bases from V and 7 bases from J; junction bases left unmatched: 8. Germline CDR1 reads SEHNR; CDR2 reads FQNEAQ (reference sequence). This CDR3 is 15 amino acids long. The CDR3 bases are TGTGCCAGCAGCTTAGCTGCAGGGGGTCCGGTTGAAGCTTTCTTT. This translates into CASSLAAGGPVEAFF.

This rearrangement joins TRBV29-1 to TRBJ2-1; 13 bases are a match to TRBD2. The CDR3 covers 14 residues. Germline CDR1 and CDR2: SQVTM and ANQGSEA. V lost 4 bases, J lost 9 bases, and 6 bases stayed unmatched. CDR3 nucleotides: TGCAGCGTTGTAGGACTAGCGGGAGTGGGTGAGCAGTTCTTC. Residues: CSVVGLAGVGEQFF.

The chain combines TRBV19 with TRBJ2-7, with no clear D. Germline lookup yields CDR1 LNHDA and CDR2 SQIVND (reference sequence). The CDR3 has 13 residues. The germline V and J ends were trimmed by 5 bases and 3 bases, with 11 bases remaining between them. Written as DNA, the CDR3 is TGTGCCAGTAGTGCGGTTCCTAACTACGAGCAGTACTTC. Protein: CASSAVPNYEQYF.

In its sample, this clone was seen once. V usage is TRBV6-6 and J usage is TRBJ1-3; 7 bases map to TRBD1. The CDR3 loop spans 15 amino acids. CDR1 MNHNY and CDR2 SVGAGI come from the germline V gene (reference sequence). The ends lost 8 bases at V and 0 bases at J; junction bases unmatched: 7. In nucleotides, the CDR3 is TGTGCCAGCGAAAGGGACAGTCTCTCTGGAAACACCATATATTTT. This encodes CASERDSLSGNTIYF.

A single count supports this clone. CDR3 nucleotide sequence: TGCGCCAGCAGCTGGGGGACAGGGTTGTCGGAGACCCAGTACTTC. Protein product: CASSWGTGLSETQYF. The J gene is TRBJ2-5, the V gene TRBV5-1, with 9 positions matching TRBD1. V lost 3 bases to trimming and J lost 5 bases; unmatched junction nucleotides: 8. Germline V CDR1 and CDR2: SGHRS, YFSETQ. The CDR3 consists of 15 residues.

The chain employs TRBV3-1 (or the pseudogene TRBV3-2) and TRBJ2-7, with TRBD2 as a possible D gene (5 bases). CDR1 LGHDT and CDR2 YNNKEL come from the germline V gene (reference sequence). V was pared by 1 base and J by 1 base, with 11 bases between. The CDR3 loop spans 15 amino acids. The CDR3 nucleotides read TGTGCCAGCAGCCAAGGTCGGGGTAAGTCCTACGAGCAGTACTTC. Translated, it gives CASSQGRGKSYEQYF.

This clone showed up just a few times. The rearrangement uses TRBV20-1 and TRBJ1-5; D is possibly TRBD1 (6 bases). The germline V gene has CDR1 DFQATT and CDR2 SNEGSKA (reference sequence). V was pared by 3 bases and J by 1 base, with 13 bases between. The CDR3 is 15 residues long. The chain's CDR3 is CSASWGRASNQPQHF. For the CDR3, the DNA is TGCAGTGCTAGTTGGGGGCGGGCAAGCAATCAGCCCCAGCATTTT.

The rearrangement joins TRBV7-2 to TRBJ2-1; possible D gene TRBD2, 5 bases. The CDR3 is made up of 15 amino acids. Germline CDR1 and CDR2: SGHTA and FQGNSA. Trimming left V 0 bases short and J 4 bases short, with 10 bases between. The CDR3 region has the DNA TGTGCCAGCAGCTTAGCGGGAGTTGGTTACAATGAGCAGTTCTTC. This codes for CASSLAGVGYNEQFF.

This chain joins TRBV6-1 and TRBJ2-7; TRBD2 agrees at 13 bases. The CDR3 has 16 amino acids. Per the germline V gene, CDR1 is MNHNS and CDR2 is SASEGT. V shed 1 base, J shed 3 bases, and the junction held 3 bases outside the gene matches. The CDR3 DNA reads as TGTGCCAGCAGTGAAGGACTAGCGGGAGGTTACTACGAGCAGTACTTC. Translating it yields CASSEGLAGGYYEQYF.

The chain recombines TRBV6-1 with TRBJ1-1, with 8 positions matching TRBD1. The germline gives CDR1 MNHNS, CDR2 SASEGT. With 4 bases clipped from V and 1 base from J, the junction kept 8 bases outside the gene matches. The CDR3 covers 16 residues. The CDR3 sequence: CASSANAGTGNTEAFF. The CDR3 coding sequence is TGTGCCAGCAGTGCAAATGCCGGGACAGGGAACACTGAAGCTTTCTTT.

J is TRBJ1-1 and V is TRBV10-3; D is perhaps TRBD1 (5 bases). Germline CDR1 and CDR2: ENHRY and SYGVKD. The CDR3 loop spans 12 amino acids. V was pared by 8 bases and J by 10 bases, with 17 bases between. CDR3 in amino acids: CAIGGEVSGAFF. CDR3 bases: TGTGCCATCGGGGGGGAAGTCTCCGGAGCTTTCTTT.

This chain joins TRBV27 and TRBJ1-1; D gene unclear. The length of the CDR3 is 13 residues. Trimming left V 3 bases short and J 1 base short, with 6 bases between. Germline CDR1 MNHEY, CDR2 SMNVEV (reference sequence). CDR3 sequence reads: CASSLRQNTEAFF. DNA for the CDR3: TGTGCCAGCAGTTTGCGGCAGAACACTGAAGCTTTCTTT.